The 13 T cell receptor beta chains below were found in one sample sequenced in a study of blood T cell repertoires in COVID-19. Profiled with immunoSEQ multiplex PCR; TCRdb holds only in-frame clones, not every one. The sample holds nearly 350,000 clones; roughly 86% are singletons and the top ten take around 7.9%. Input material: peripheral blood. Every receptor here comes from a woman aged 65 to 85 with COVID-19, enrolled during active disease.

The V gene is TRBV12-3 or TRBV12-4, the J gene TRBJ1-2; TRBD1 aligns across 7 bases. CDR3 length: 13 amino acids. The V and J ends lost 8 bases and 3 bases, in that order; junction bases with no gene match: 6. CDR3 region: CASSLGQYYGYTF. For the CDR3, the DNA is TGTGCCAGCTCCCTGGGACAGTACTATGGCTACACCTTC.

This sequence joins TRBV9 and TRBJ2-1; 8 bases are a match to TRBD1. The V gene end was trimmed by 1 base and the J gene end by 5 bases; junction bases not matched to a gene: 5. The CDR3 extends over 15 amino acids. CDR1 SGDLS and CDR2 YYNGEE come from the germline V gene. CDR3 sequence reads: CASSVQGALHNEQFF. In DNA, the CDR3 is TGTGCCAGCAGCGTACAGGGGGCCCTACACAATGAGCAGTTCTTC.

The chain is built from TRBV7-3 and TRBJ1-5; weak D call: TRBD1 (6 bases). This CDR3 is 14 amino acids long. CDR1 and CDR2 (germline): SGHTA, FQGTGA. V gave up 4 bases and J gave up 2 bases, with 9 bases separating them. The CDR3 reads CASSSQGGNQPQHF. CDR3 in DNA: TGTGCCAGCAGCTCACAGGGAGGCAATCAGCCCCAGCATTTT.

The chain couples TRBV10-1 to TRBJ2-2; a possible D gene is TRBD1 (6 bases). Germline CDR1 reads WNHNN; CDR2 reads SYGVQD (reference sequence). V gave up 6 bases and J gave up 1 base, with 9 bases separating them. This CDR3 contains 14 residues. For the CDR3, the DNA is TGCGCCAGCAGCACGGGACAGAACACCGGGGAGCTGTTTTTT. It codes for CASSTGQNTGELFF.

This chain connects TRBV2 to TRBJ2-1; 12 bases align to TRBD2. The CDR3 loop spans 15 amino acids. The germline V gene has CDR1 SNHLY and CDR2 FYNNEI. The ends lost 6 bases at V and 7 bases at J; junction bases unmatched: 7. In DNA, the CDR3 is TGTGCCAGCAGGGAACTAGCGGGGGGCCCTAATGAGCAGTTCTTC. Protein: CASRELAGGPNEQFF.

The DNA for the CDR3 is TGCGCCAGCAGTCAATCGCGACAGGGGGTAAACTATGGCTACACCTTC. Translating it yields CASSQSRQGVNYGYTF. The V call is TRBV23-1, the J call TRBJ1-2; TRBD1 matches 9 bases. TRBV23-1 carries the ORF label, with uncertain function. V lost 0 bases and J lost 2; bases outside the gene matches: 4. The CDR3 is 16 residues long.

As for this clone: The junction departs from germline at one end; a sequencing error may be responsible. The chain recombines TRBV2 with TRBJ2-5, with a possible D match to TRBD1 (5 bases). The CDR3 has 13 amino acids. CDR1 and CDR2 (germline): SNHLY, FYNNEI. CDR3 residues: CASSDQGREAQYF. In nucleotides, the CDR3 is TGTGCCAGCAGTGATCAGGGAAGAGAGGCCCAGTACTTC. Full variable domain (rest looked up from reference TRBV2 and TRBJ2-5): EPEVTQTPSHQVTQMGQEVILRCVPISNHLYFYWYRQILGQKVEFLVSFYNNEISEKSEIFDDQFSVERPDGSNFTLKIRSTKLEDSAMYFCASSDQGREAQYFGPGTRLLVL.

This clone was detected only a few times. The chain is built from TRBV27 and TRBJ1-2; weak D call: TRBD1 (5 bases). In germline, CDR1 is MNHEY, CDR2 SMNVEV (reference sequence). The V and J ends lost 2 bases and 4 bases respectively, with 23 bases between them. This CDR3 spans 18 amino acids. CDR3 region: CASSLRARRGDRGYGYTF. CDR3 nucleotide sequence: TGTGCCAGCAGTTTACGTGCAAGGCGGGGGGATCGAGGCTATGGCTACACCTTC.

This clone was picked up one time. V usage is TRBV10-3 and J usage is TRBJ2-1, with 8 bases identical to TRBD1. The CDR3 consists of 14 residues. Looked up from germline, CDR1 is ENHRY and CDR2 is SYGVKD. V dropped 7 bases and J dropped 7; count of bases not matched to a gene: 9. The CDR3 DNA sequence: TGTGCCATCAAACAGGGGGTGGATCGGAATGAGCAGTTCTTC. Translation: CAIKQGVDRNEQFF.

Turning to this clone: Within the sample, other DNA sequences also encode this same CDR3. CDR3 sequence: CASSLGQGNSPLHF. CDR3 in DNA: TGTGCCAGCAGCTTAGGACAGGGGAATTCACCCCTCCACTTT. This sequence joins TRBV11-2 and TRBJ1-6, with TRBD1 identical over 8 bases. J lost 7 bases, V lost 1 base, and 0 bases had no gene match. Germline-derived CDR1 and CDR2 are SGHAT and FQNNGV. The CDR3 spans 14 residues.

This chain uses TRBV24-1 with TRBJ2-1; perhaps TRBD1 as D (7 bases). The CDR3 covers 15 residues. V was pared by 3 bases and J by 8 bases, with 16 bases between. Looked up from germline, CDR1 is KGHDR and CDR2 is SFDVKD. The CDR3: CATSDVRGAQDEQFF. The CDR3 DNA reads TGTGCCACCAGTGATGTCAGGGGGGCTCAGGATGAGCAGTTCTTC.

This clone has only one observation. The V call is TRBV2, the J call TRBJ2-7; 9 bases map to TRBD2. The J segment lost 0 bases and the V segment lost 3 bases, leaving 6 bases of the junction unmatched. This CDR3 is built from 16 residues. CDR1 is SNHLY, CDR2 FYNNEI, per germline. DNA for the CDR3: TGTGCCAGCAGTGAGGGGTCTAGCGGGGCCTCCTACGAGCAGTACTTC. It is translated as CASSEGSSGASYEQYF.

The rearrangement links TRBV28 to TRBJ2-1; weak D call: TRBD2 (6 bases). Germline lookup yields CDR1 MDHEN and CDR2 SYDVKM. This CDR3 is 13 amino acids long. Deletions cut 3 bases from V and 4 bases from J, with 7 bases between. The CDR3 DNA reads TGTGCCAGCAGTTTGGGAGGTTACAATGAGCAGTTCTTC. It codes for CASSLGGYNEQFF. Full variable domain (rest looked up from reference TRBV28 and TRBJ2-1): DVKVTQSSRYLVKRTGEKVFLECVQDMDHENMFWYRQDPGLGLRLIYFSYDVKMKEKGDIPEGYSVSREKKERFSLILESASTNQTSMYLCASSLGGYNEQFFGPGTRLTVL.